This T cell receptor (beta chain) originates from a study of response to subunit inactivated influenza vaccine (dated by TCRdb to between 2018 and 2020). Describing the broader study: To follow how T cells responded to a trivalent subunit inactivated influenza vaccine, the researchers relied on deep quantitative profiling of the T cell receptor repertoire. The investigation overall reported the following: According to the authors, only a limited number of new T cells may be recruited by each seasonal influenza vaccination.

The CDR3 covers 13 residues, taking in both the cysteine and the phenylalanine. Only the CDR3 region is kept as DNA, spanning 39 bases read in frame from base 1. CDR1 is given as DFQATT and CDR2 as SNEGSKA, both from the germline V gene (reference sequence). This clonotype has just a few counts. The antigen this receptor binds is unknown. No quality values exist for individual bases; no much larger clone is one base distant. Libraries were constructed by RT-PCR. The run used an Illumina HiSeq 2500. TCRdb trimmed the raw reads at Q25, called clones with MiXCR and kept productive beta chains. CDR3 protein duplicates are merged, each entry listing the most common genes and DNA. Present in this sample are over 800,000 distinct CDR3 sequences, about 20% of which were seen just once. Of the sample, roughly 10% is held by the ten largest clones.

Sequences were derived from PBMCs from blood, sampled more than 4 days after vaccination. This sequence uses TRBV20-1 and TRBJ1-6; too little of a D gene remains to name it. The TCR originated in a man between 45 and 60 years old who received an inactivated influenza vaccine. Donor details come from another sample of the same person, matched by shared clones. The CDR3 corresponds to CSVLGGPNSPLHF. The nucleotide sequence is TGCAGCGTCCTAGGAGGCCCCAATTCACCCCTCCACTTT.